These 24 T cell receptor beta chains were sequenced from one sample in a study of T cell responses to AZD1222 COVID-19 vaccine. Sequencing used immunoSEQ multiplex PCR; TCRdb keeps in-frame clones, though not all of them. The table lists approximately 70,000 clones, roughly 89% of them singletons. This material consisted of peripheral blood, taken on day 0 of AZD1222 vaccination. The receptor set was obtained from an adult in good health.

The rearrangement uses TRBV23-1 and TRBJ1-6; 9 nucleotides align to TRBD1. TRBV23-1 is assigned to the ORF class and has an uncertain function. V lost 0 bases, J lost 9 bases, and 3 bases stayed unmatched. The CDR3 covers 15 residues. The CDR3 DNA is TGCGCCAGCAGTCAATCGACAGGGGGTTTTTCACCCCTCCACTTT. This codes for CASSQSTGGFSPLHF.

The V and J genes are TRBV3-1 (or the pseudogene TRBV3-2) and TRBJ2-5; 9 bases fit TRBD2. V dropped 1 base and J dropped 5; count of bases not matched to a gene: 8. The CDR3 runs to 16 residues. Germline CDR1 LGHDT, CDR2 YNNKEL (reference sequence). The CDR3: CASSQGGGTSTETQYF. The DNA of the CDR3 is TGTGCCAGCAGCCAAGGAGGAGGGACTAGCACGGAGACCCAGTACTTC.

V gene TRBV4-1 combines with J gene TRBJ2-2; 10 bases fit TRBD2. Germline V gene data show CDR1 as MGHRA and CDR2 as YSYEKL. V shed 3 bases, J shed 2 bases, and the junction held 6 bases outside the gene matches. The CDR3 extends over 17 amino acids. CDR3 residues: CASSHIAGGVNTGELFF. For the CDR3, the DNA is TGCGCCAGCAGCCATATAGCGGGGGGCGTAAACACCGGGGAGCTGTTTTTT.

The V call is TRBV5-6, the J call TRBJ1-1; 7 bases align to TRBD1. V shed 1 base, J shed 4 bases, and the junction held 10 bases outside the gene matches. Per the germline V gene, CDR1 is SGHDT and CDR2 is YYEEEE. The CDR3 covers 16 residues. The CDR3: CASSLTPGGFGTEAFF. CDR3 sequence (DNA): TGTGCCAGCAGCTTGACCCCAGGGGGATTCGGCACTGAAGCTTTCTTT.

The chain carries TRBV7-9 and TRBJ1-2; 7 bases agree with TRBD1. The CDR3 has 13 amino acids. The ends lost 3 bases at V and 3 bases at J; junction bases unmatched: 1. Looked up from germline, CDR1 is SEHNR and CDR2 is FQNEAQ (reference sequence). CDR3 coding DNA: TGTGCCAGCAGCTTCGACAGGGACTATGGCTACACCTTC. Translation: CASSFDRDYGYTF. Combining the CDR3 with reference TRBV7-9 and TRBJ1-2 gives the whole variable domain DTGVSQNPRHKITKRGQNVTFRCDPISEHNRLYWYRQTLGQGPEFLTYFQNEAQLEKSRLLSDRFSAERPKGSFSTLEIQRTEQGDSAMYLCASSFDRDYGYTFGSGTRLTVV.

The V gene is TRBV7-2, the J gene TRBJ1-1; 10 bases match TRBD1. Germline loops: CDR1 SGHTA, CDR2 FQGNSA. The CDR3 loop spans 15 amino acids. J was trimmed by 3 bases and V by 5 bases; bases with no gene match: 6. The CDR3 loop reads CASSPWDRGHTEAFF. For the CDR3, the DNA is TGTGCCAGCAGCCCTTGGGACAGGGGTCACACTGAAGCTTTCTTT.

The chain joins TRBV12-3 or TRBV12-4 to TRBJ1-6; D is ambiguous. V lost 3 bases, J lost 10 bases, and 7 bases lay in between. The CDR3 has 12 residues. The CDR3 DNA reads as TGTGCCAGCAGTTTTTCCGGGTCACCCCTCCACTTT. It translates to CASSFSGSPLHF.

With respect to this clone: The sample holds other DNA sequences that translate to the same CDR3. The chain has TRBV9 and TRBJ2-3; D is unclear. The CDR3 is made up of 13 amino acids. Trimming removed 0 bases from V and 4 bases from J, with 6 bases in between. CDR1 and CDR2 (germline): SGDLS, YYNGEE. CDR3 in DNA: TGTGCCAGCAGCGTAGCTTCACCAGATACGCAGTATTTT. Protein product: CASSVASPDTQYF.

The chain is built from TRBV11-2 and TRBJ2-5; maybe TRBD2 (5 bases). The CDR3 contains 14 residues. Germline loops: CDR1 SGHAT, CDR2 FQNNGV. V dropped 7 bases and J dropped 4 bases, with 16 bases sitting between them. The CDR3 protein is CASTSEILAETQYF. The CDR3 DNA reads TGTGCCAGCACTTCAGAAATCCTAGCAGAGACCCAGTACTTC.

This clone was seen only once. The rearrangement uses TRBV5-1 and TRBJ2-1; 7 bases are a match to TRBD1. V trimming: 3 bases; J trimming: 5 bases; junction bases outside the gene matches: 8. The CDR3 spans 15 residues. Germline V gene data show CDR1 as SGHRS and CDR2 as YFSETQ. Here the CDR3 DNA reads TGCGCCAGCAGCTCCAGGACAGGACAAAACAATGAGCAGTTCTTC. Its protein is CASSSRTGQNNEQFF.

V and J are TRBV7-2 and TRBJ1-1; TRBD1 matches at 7 bases. V gave up 5 bases and J gave up 4 bases; unmatched junction bases: 16. Germline V gene lookup returns CDR1 SGHTA and CDR2 FQGNSA. The CDR3 length is 17 residues. The CDR3 DNA reads TGTGCCAGCAGCCTCCAACTTGGTAGGGGGCAGGGCACTGAAGCTTTCTTT. Translating gives CASSLQLGRGQGTEAFF.

The V gene is TRBV7-3, the J gene TRBJ1-1; possibly TRBD1 for D (5 bases). The CDR3 length is 13 residues. CDR1 is SGHTA, CDR2 FQGTGA, per germline. V was pared by 3 bases and J by 8 bases, with 13 bases between. CDR3 in DNA: TGTGCCAGCAGCTTTAACAGGAAAACGGAAGCTTTCTTT. Translated: CASSFNRKTEAFF.

A few counts support this clone. The chain employs TRBV6-1 and TRBJ1-1; D gene unclear. The CDR3 runs 12 residues. CDR1 is MNHNS, CDR2 SASEGT, per germline. V lost 1 base and J lost 11, with 11 bases in between. CDR3 protein: CASSEGGFRAFF. CDR3 bases: TGTGCCAGCAGTGAAGGAGGCTTTAGGGCTTTCTTT.

This sequence joins TRBV9 and TRBJ2-5, with 13 bases matching TRBD2. The germline V gene encodes CDR1 SGDLS and CDR2 YYNGEE. Trimming removed 4 bases from V and 5 bases from J; junction bases left unmatched: 8. This CDR3 has 16 residues. CDR3 nucleotide sequence: TGTGCCAGCAGCTTGGGGACTAGCGGGGTGAGTGAGACCCAGTACTTC. This encodes CASSLGTSGVSETQYF.

CDR3 sequence: CASSLSTVSGNTIYF. As DNA, the CDR3 is TGTGCCAGCAGCTTATCGACAGTCTCTGGAAACACCATATATTTT. The rearrangement links TRBV7-8 to TRBJ1-3; D is possibly TRBD1 (5 bases). V dropped 2 bases and J dropped 0 bases, with 8 bases sitting between them. The CDR3 length is 15 residues. The germline V gene encodes CDR1 SGHVS and CDR2 FQNEAQ.

The genes are TRBV6-5 and TRBJ2-2; no clear D. The germline V gene has CDR1 MNHEY and CDR2 SVGAGI. The germline V and J ends were trimmed by 11 bases and 4 bases, with 17 bases remaining between them. The CDR3 is made up of 14 amino acids. The CDR3 coding sequence is TGTGCCGCTCAGACTCTTTTAGGCACCGGGGAGCTGTTTTTT. Protein: CAAQTLLGTGELFF.

This chain links TRBV6-5 with TRBJ1-3; D unresolved. The CDR3 has 14 residues. The germline CDR1 and CDR2 sequences are MNHEY and SVGAGI. Trimming stripped 3 bases from V and 2 bases from J, with 8 bases between. The CDR3, as DNA: TGTGCCAGCAGTTATCTGACGGCTGGAAACACCATATATTTT. Its protein product is CASSYLTAGNTIYF.

The V and J genes are TRBV30 and TRBJ1-4, with a tentative D call TRBD1 (5 bases). The V gene lost 2 bases and the J gene lost 0 bases, with 10 bases spanning the gap. This CDR3 spans 15 amino acids. Germline loops: CDR1 GTSNPN, CDR2 SVGIG (reference sequence). The DNA for the CDR3 is TGTGCCTGGAGTAGGGGATTAACAACTAATGAAAAACTGTTTTTT. Translation gives CAWSRGLTTNEKLFF.

The chain recombines TRBV6-5 with TRBJ1-1; a weak D match, TRBD1 (6 bases). CDR1 is MNHEY, CDR2 SVGAGI, per germline. The CDR3 runs to 15 residues. V gave up 6 bases and J gave up 5 bases, with 19 bases separating them. CDR3 amino acids: CASSLTGLGRTEAFF. CDR3 coding DNA: TGTGCCAGCAGCCTGACAGGTCTTGGGAGGACTGAAGCTTTCTTT.

The chain has TRBV27 and TRBJ1-6, with D hard to call. Germline V gene data show CDR1 as MNHEY and CDR2 as SMNVEV (reference sequence). Trimming cost V 2 bases and J 6 bases, with 5 bases left between them. The length of the CDR3 is 13 residues. CDR3 bases: TGTGCCAGCAGTTTACCGGGTAATTCACCCCTCCACTTT. Translating it yields CASSLPGNSPLHF.

This chain links TRBV28 with TRBJ1-1; possibly TRBD1 for D (6 bases). This CDR3 region has 17 residues. The germline gives CDR1 MDHEN, CDR2 SYDVKM. V lost 1 base and J 4 bases, leaving 19 bases between the germline ends. CDR3 region: CASSLSPGTSGGTEAFF. DNA of the CDR3: TGTGCCAGCAGTTTATCCCCTGGGACATCCGGGGGCACTGAAGCTTTCTTT.

V and J are TRBV9 and TRBJ2-5; D could derive from TRBD1 or TRBD2 (5 bases each). The germline gives CDR1 SGDLS, CDR2 YYNGEE. The CDR3 totals 15 residues. Trimming took 1 base from V and 4 from J, leaving 14 bases between them. CDR3 nucleotides: TGTGCCAGCAGCGTATGGGGAAGTGGGGGAGAGACCCAGTACTTC. It is translated as CASSVWGSGGETQYF.

The rearrangement links TRBV3-1 (or the pseudogene TRBV3-2) to TRBJ1-1; 7 bases agree with TRBD1. Trimming took 7 bases from V and 4 from J; bases not matched to a gene: 6. Germline V gene lookup returns CDR1 LGHDT and CDR2 YNNKEL (reference sequence). The CDR3 is made up of 13 amino acids. The CDR3 DNA reads TGTGCCAGCATCGCCCGACAGGGCACTGAAGCTTTCTTT. This codes for CASIARQGTEAFF.

This clone was seen once. The chain employs TRBV7-9 and TRBJ1-2; TRBD1 matches at 7 bases. Germline CDR1 reads SEHNR; CDR2 reads FQNEAQ (reference sequence). V shed 5 bases and J 6 bases; nucleotides not matched to a gene: 12. The length of the CDR3 is 15 residues. The CDR3 DNA reads TGTGCCAGCAGCCTGTACACCGGGACAGCAAATGGCTACACCTTC. It encodes CASSLYTGTANGYTF.